This T cell receptor beta chain was captured in a study of blood T cell repertoires in COVID-19. As for the study in general: Samples taken during acute and convalescent COVID-19 were collected in the United States, Italy and Spain. Sample material is recorded as cDNA or gDNA derived from T cells, B-cell-depleted T cells, or PBMCs.

This clone was seen more than once but under ten times. How the authors handled the data: Amplification with reference gene primers provided the estimates of nucleated cell counts. Sequencing used immunoSEQ multiplex PCR; TCRdb keeps in-frame clones, though not all of them. V, J and clone size are those of that table, while D and trimming were read from the DNA. The data hold fewer than 150,000 clones, with approximately 70% observed a single time. V lost 4 bases to trimming and J lost 3 bases, with 15 bases between them. This CDR3 comprises 15 residues. The V gene's germline CDR1 is SEHNR and CDR2 FQNEAQ (reference sequence).

The TCR was taken from a human donor with acute or convalescent COVID-19. The donor label of this sample is uncertain. Sequencing was done on a sample of peripheral blood. The V gene is TRBV7-9, the J gene TRBJ1-2; D unresolved. The CDR3 loop is CASSSGHPSDYGYTF. The CDR3 DNA reads as TGTGCCAGCAGCTCGGGTCACCCATCCGACTATGGCTACACCTTC.